These 19 T cell receptor beta chains came from one sample sequenced in a study of cytomegalovirus exposure and HLA in healthy donors. PCR involved 60 Vbeta and 13 Jbeta primers. Using immunoSEQ multiplex PCR, the repertoire was profiled, and TCRdb retains in-frame clones only, with some absent. Of over 110,000 clones listed, 75% to 80% are singletons. The sequenced sample consisted of PBMCs. The receptor source for this set is a woman aged 35 to 49 in good health and CMV-seropositive.

The chain couples TRBV7-6 to TRBJ2-1; 9 bases match TRBD2. The germline V gene encodes CDR1 SGHVS and CDR2 FNYEAQ. The ends lost 4 bases at V and 0 bases at J; junction bases unmatched: 4. The CDR3 loop spans 16 amino acids. The CDR3 loop reads CASSSLAGVSYNEQFF. DNA for the CDR3: TGTGCCAGCAGCTCCTTAGCGGGAGTCTCCTACAATGAGCAGTTCTTC.

The J gene is TRBJ2-1, the V gene TRBV7-9, with D maybe TRBD2 (6 bases). Trimming removed 6 bases at V and 8 bases at J, with 23 bases between. Germline lookup yields CDR1 SEHNR and CDR2 FQNEAQ (reference sequence). There are 16 residues in the CDR3. The CDR3 sequence: CASSPTSIQLVDEQFF. DNA of the CDR3: TGTGCCAGCAGTCCTACTAGCATTCAGCTTGTAGATGAGCAGTTCTTC.

The gene calls are TRBV18 and TRBJ1-1, with 7 bases that match TRBD1. Unmatched junction bases numbered 6, after V lost 4 bases and J lost 1 base. The length of the CDR3 is 15 residues. Germline V gene data show CDR1 as KGHSH and CDR2 as LQKENI. The CDR3 here is CASSLGGQKNTEAFF. As DNA, the CDR3 is TGTGCCAGCTCACTGGGGGGACAGAAGAACACTGAAGCTTTCTTT.

The genes are TRBV7-9 and TRBJ2-5; possibly TRBD2 for D (6 bases). The CDR3 has 18 residues. The germline CDR1 and CDR2 sequences are SEHNR and FQNEAQ (reference sequence). The V end lost 5 bases, the J end lost 0 bases, and 22 bases lay between the germline ends. The CDR3 sequence is CASSAPGEGGWHQETQYF. In nucleotides, the CDR3 is TGTGCCAGCAGCGCGCCGGGAGAGGGAGGTTGGCACCAAGAGACCCAGTACTTC.

V gene TRBV6-1 combines with J gene TRBJ2-2; the D gene is possibly TRBD1 (6 bases). Looked up from germline, CDR1 is MNHNS and CDR2 is SASEGT. Trimming pared 6 bases from V and 6 bases from J, leaving 14 bases between. This CDR3 contains 14 residues. CDR3 in amino acids: CASRPDRLAGELFF. The CDR3 region has the DNA TGTGCCAGCAGGCCGGACAGATTGGCCGGGGAGCTGTTTTTT.

The rearrangement links TRBV28 to TRBJ1-4; D is unresolved. Trimming removed 3 bases at V and 14 bases at J, with 10 bases between. The CDR3 consists of 11 residues. Germline V lookup: CDR1 MDHEN, CDR2 SYDVKM. The CDR3 is CASSLIGRLFF. CDR3 DNA: TGTGCCAGCAGTTTGATCGGGAGGCTGTTTTTT.

J is TRBJ2-3 and V is TRBV7-9; unclear D gene. CDR3 length equals 12 residues. The germline V gene encodes CDR1 SEHNR and CDR2 FQNEAQ (reference sequence). V lost 5 bases, J lost 2 bases, and 5 bases lay in between. The CDR3 DNA follows: TGTGCCAGCAGCCAGGCCACAGATACGCAGTATTTT. Translating gives CASSQATDTQYF. The whole variable domain, filled in from reference TRBV7-9 and TRBJ2-3, reads DTGVSQNPRHKITKRGQNVTFRCDPISEHNRLYWYRQTLGQGPEFLTYFQNEAQLEKSRLLSDRFSAERPKGSFSTLEIQRTEQGDSAMYLCASSQATDTQYFGPGTRLTVL.

CDR3 sequence: CASSLNTGNYGYTF. As DNA, the CDR3 is TGTGCCAGCAGCCTTAATACAGGAAACTATGGCTACACCTTC. This chain joins TRBV6-5 and TRBJ1-2; D is possibly TRBD1 (5 bases). Deletions cut 6 bases from V and 2 bases from J, with 13 bases between. Germline loops: CDR1 MNHEY, CDR2 SVGAGI. This CDR3 spans 14 amino acids.

The rearrangement uses TRBV4-2 and TRBJ2-7; TRBD2 agrees at 12 bases. V shed 3 bases and J 7 bases; nucleotides not matched to a gene: 13. CDR3 length: 17 residues. Germline V gene lookup returns CDR1 LGHNA and CDR2 YNFKEQ. This chain's CDR3 is CASSHTPGLAGSREQYF. CDR3 DNA: TGTGCCAGCAGCCATACCCCTGGACTAGCGGGATCGAGGGAGCAGTACTTC.

The J gene is TRBJ1-4, the V gene TRBV28; possibly TRBD1 for D (6 bases). The V end lost 2 bases, the J end lost 8 bases, and 15 bases lay between the germline ends. The CDR3 totals 15 residues. From germline, CDR1 is MDHEN and CDR2 SYDVKM. The CDR3 DNA sequence: TGTGCCAGCAGTTTAGGGAACAGGGCTCAAGAAAAACTGTTTTTT. Its protein product is CASSLGNRAQEKLFF.

This rearrangement joins TRBV5-1 to TRBJ2-3, with D perhaps TRBD2 (6 bases). V lost 0 bases and J 2 bases, leaving 13 bases between the germline ends. CDR1 is SGHRS and CDR2 is YFSETQ in the germline V gene. CDR3 length: 16 residues. The CDR3 nucleotides are TGCGCCAGCAGCTTGGGATTGGCGGGATACACAGATACGCAGTATTTT. It yields the protein CASSLGLAGYTDTQYF.

The rearrangement links TRBV28 to TRBJ1-5; 9 positions match TRBD1. In germline, CDR1 is MDHEN, CDR2 SYDVKM. CDR3 size: 14 residues. J gave up 2 bases and V 7 bases, and 3 bases lay outside the gene matches. The CDR3 DNA reads as TGTGCCAGCATGGGACAGGGTGGCAATCAGCCCCAGCATTTT. Translated: CASMGQGGNQPQHF.

The rearrangement links TRBV19 to TRBJ2-2, with a tentative D call TRBD1 (5 bases). Germline CDR1 and CDR2: LNHDA and SQIVND (reference sequence). The CDR3 runs 15 residues. Trimming removed 5 bases at V and 3 bases at J, with 13 bases between. The CDR3: CASSVYRFYTGELFF. As DNA, the CDR3 is TGTGCCAGTAGTGTATACAGGTTCTACACCGGGGAGCTGTTTTTT.

About this clone: The germline gene is not matched at one end of the junction; a read error may be the cause. The J gene is TRBJ1-2, the V gene TRBV4-2, with D perhaps TRBD1 (5 bases). This CDR3 is 15 amino acids long. Germline V gene data show CDR1 as LGHNA and CDR2 as YNFKEQ. This chain's CDR3 is CASSQGEKDNYGYTF. The DNA for the CDR3 is TGTGCCAGCAGTCAAGGGGAGAAAGATAACTATGGCTACACCTTC.

The chain uses TRBV18 and TRBJ1-4; tentative D call: TRBD1 (5 bases). The V end was cut by 1 base, the J end by 8 bases, with 8 bases between. This CDR3 comprises 13 residues. Germline CDR1 reads KGHSH; CDR2 reads LQKENI. In DNA form, the CDR3 reads TGTGCCAGCTCACCACGATCAGGGGAAAAACTGTTTTTT. Translating it yields CASSPRSGEKLFF. Full variable domain (outside the CDR3, taken from reference TRBV18 and TRBJ1-4): NAGVMQNPRHLVRRRGQEARLRCSPMKGHSHVYWYRQLPEEGLKFMVYLQKENIIDESGMPKERFSAEFPKEGPSILRIQQVVRGDSAAYFCASSPRSGEKLFFGSGTQLSVL.

The V and J genes are TRBV9 and TRBJ2-7; TRBD2 agrees at 7 bases. After removal of 2 bases from V and 1 base from J, the junction contained 6 bases not matched to a gene. The CDR3 extends over 15 amino acids. Germline loops: CDR1 SGDLS, CDR2 YYNGEE. The CDR3 coding sequence is TGTGCCAGCAGCGTTACTAGCGAACCATCCTACGAGCAGTACTTC. Protein: CASSVTSEPSYEQYF.

This sequence joins TRBV5-4 and TRBJ2-2; the D gene is possibly TRBD1 (6 bases). Germline lookup yields CDR1 SGHNT and CDR2 YYREEE (reference sequence). V lost 5 bases, J lost 5 bases, and 10 bases lay in between. CDR3 length: 13 residues. The CDR3 bases are TGTGCCAGCAGACAAGGACAGACCGGGGAGCTGTTTTTT. It specifies CASRQGQTGELFF.

J is TRBJ2-5 and V is TRBV27, with 12 bases lining up with TRBD1. The V segment lost 5 bases and the J segment 7 bases; nucleotides outside the gene matches: 5. The CDR3 is made up of 14 amino acids. Germline CDR1 reads MNHEY; CDR2 reads SMNVEV (reference sequence). CDR3 coding DNA: TGTGCCAGCAGTCCGGGACAGGGGGCGTTGACCCAGTACTTC. Translated, it gives CASSPGQGALTQYF.

The genes are TRBV2 and TRBJ2-3; 8 bases match TRBD2. The germline V gene has CDR1 SNHLY and CDR2 FYNNEI. After removal of 7 bases from V and 2 bases from J, the junction contained 8 bases not matched to a gene. The CDR3 has 15 amino acids. The CDR3 DNA follows: TGTGCCAGCACCCTTCGGGGGGGGATCACAGATACGCAGTATTTT. Its translation is CASTLRGGITDTQYF.